The 22 T cell receptor beta chains reported below all come from one sample, sequenced in a study of neurological immune-mediated disorders. TCRdb fed the 5' RACE reads into MiXCR, producing one record per CDR3 protein. The data show 75,000 to 95,000 distinct CDR3 sequences, approximately 17% seen once. The sequencing input was PBMCs. These receptors were obtained from a woman aged 40 to 50 in good health.

This clonotype was seen repeatedly, ten times or more. J is TRBJ2-2 and V is TRBV5-1; D unresolved. The V end lost 1 base, the J end lost 2 bases, and 6 bases lay between the germline ends. Germline V gene data show CDR1 as SGHRS and CDR2 as YFSETQ. The CDR3 length is 14 residues. CDR3 amino acids: CASSLSVNTGELFF. Written as DNA, the CDR3 is TGCGCCAGCAGCTTGTCGGTAAACACCGGGGAGCTGTTTTTT. Complete variable domain (other parts from reference TRBV5-1 and TRBJ2-2): KAGVTQTPRYLIKTRGQQVTLSCSPISGHRSVSWYQQTPGQGLQFLFEYFSETQRNKGNFPGRFSGRQFSNSRSEMNVSTLELGDSALYLCASSLSVNTGELFFGEGSRLTVL.

This clonotype appeared many times. The V call is TRBV7-2, the J call TRBJ2-1; 7 bases fit TRBD2. Unmatched junction bases numbered 8, after V lost 1 base and J lost 2 bases. This CDR3 has 17 amino acids. The germline V gene encodes CDR1 SGHTA and CDR2 FQGNSA. The CDR3 loop is CASSLVAGDYTYNEQFF. CDR3 bases: TGTGCCAGCAGCTTAGTCGCGGGGGATTACACCTACAATGAGCAGTTCTTC.

This clonotype was found many times. This sequence joins TRBV12-3 or TRBV12-4 and TRBJ2-7; tentatively, D is TRBD2 (6 bases). CDR3 length equals 14 residues. The V end was cut by 4 bases, the J end by 6 bases, with 16 bases between. DNA of the CDR3: TGTGCCAGCAGTTGGGGTCAGGACTACGGCGAGCAGTACTTC. As protein: CASSWGQDYGEQYF.

This clonotype has at least ten counts. This sequence joins TRBV12-3 or TRBV12-4 and TRBJ1-2; 9 bases agree with TRBD1. The CDR3 loop spans 15 amino acids. V lost 5 bases and J lost 0; bases outside the gene matches: 4. The CDR3 DNA sequence: TGTGCCAGCAGTGGGGACAGGGATCCTAACTATGGCTACACCTTC. Translating it yields CASSGDRDPNYGYTF.

This clonotype was observed at least ten times. The chain joins TRBV6-1 to TRBJ1-1; D is possibly TRBD1 (5 bases). The V end was cut by 7 bases, the J end by 7 bases, with 28 bases between. The CDR3 spans 17 residues. Germline V CDR1 and CDR2: MNHNS, SASEGT. The CDR3 here is CASNFPGDEGGVVEAFF. In DNA, the CDR3 is TGTGCCAGCAATTTTCCCGGGGACGAGGGCGGAGTAGTTGAAGCTTTCTTT.

Many counts were recorded for this clonotype. This chain joins TRBV27 and TRBJ1-4, with TRBD1 matching 8 bases. Germline lookup yields CDR1 MNHEY and CDR2 SMNVEV (reference sequence). The CDR3 is 14 residues long. J lost 8 bases, V lost 6 bases, and 8 bases had no gene match. CDR3 in DNA: TGTGCCAGCAGACATCGGGACAGGCGCGAAAAACTGTTTTTT. Translation: CASRHRDRREKLFF.

The table lists this clonotype with many counts. The chain recombines TRBV20-1 with TRBJ2-7; D is uncertain. The CDR3 loop spans 14 amino acids. V gave up 6 bases and J gave up 2 bases, with 17 bases separating them. Germline CDR1 DFQATT, CDR2 SNEGSKA (reference sequence). This CDR3 reads CSAPGPGLTYEQYF. For the CDR3, the DNA is TGCAGTGCGCCAGGCCCGGGCCTCACCTACGAGCAGTACTTC.

In this sample, this clonotype turned up a few times. The CDR3 reads CASSLARADTQYF. CDR3 sequence (DNA): TGTGCCAGCAGTTTAGCCCGGGCAGATACGCAGTATTTT. This chain uses TRBV27 with TRBJ2-3; no clear D gene. V lost 2 bases and J lost 4, with 7 bases in between. Germline V gene data show CDR1 as MNHEY and CDR2 as SMNVEV (reference sequence). The CDR3 has 13 residues.

This clonotype was observed at least ten times. The V gene is TRBV9, the J gene TRBJ2-2; no firm D call. Germline values: CDR1 SGDLS, CDR2 YYNGEE. V was trimmed by 6 bases and J by 4 bases, leaving 7 bases between them. There are 12 residues in the CDR3. The CDR3: CASNAGTGELFF. The CDR3 DNA reads TGTGCCAGCAATGCTGGCACCGGGGAGCTGTTTTTT.

This clonotype has a count of ten or more. The chain couples TRBV27 to TRBJ2-5, with D unclear. This CDR3 spans 14 amino acids. The V end was cut by 5 bases, the J end by 1 base, with 11 bases between. Germline CDR1 and CDR2: MNHEY and SMNVEV (reference sequence). CDR3 protein: CASSQRWGQETQYF. DNA for the CDR3: TGTGCCAGCAGTCAACGTTGGGGCCAAGAGACCCAGTACTTC.

This clonotype was counted ten times or more. J is TRBJ2-1 and V is TRBV9; no reliable D call. V lost 0 bases, J lost 4 bases, and 5 bases lay in between. The CDR3 contains 13 residues. CDR1 is SGDLS, CDR2 YYNGEE, per germline. The CDR3 here is CASSVEEYNEQFF. The CDR3 DNA is TGTGCCAGCAGCGTAGAAGAATACAATGAGCAGTTCTTC.

This clonotype was seen ten or more times. The gene calls are TRBV27 and TRBJ2-7; tentative D call: TRBD1 (6 bases). V was trimmed by 5 bases and J by 2 bases, leaving 13 bases between them. The CDR3 runs to 14 residues. Germline lookup yields CDR1 MNHEY and CDR2 SMNVEV (reference sequence). The CDR3, as DNA: TGTGCCAGCAGTCCAGGGGACGGGCCCTACGAGCAGTACGTC. Protein product: CASSPGDGPYEQYV.

This clonotype was detected ten times or more. The V gene is TRBV18, the J gene TRBJ2-3, with 10 bases fitting TRBD1. CDR3 length: 15 amino acids. CDR1 and CDR2 from the germline V gene are KGHSH and LQKENI. V lost 2 bases, J lost 6 bases, and 5 bases stayed unmatched. The CDR3: CASSPSQDRGDTQYF. The CDR3 DNA reads as TGTGCCAGCTCACCATCCCAGGACAGGGGGGATACGCAGTATTTT. The whole variable domain, filled in from reference TRBV18 and TRBJ2-3, reads NAGVMQNPRHLVRRRGQEARLRCSPMKGHSHVYWYRQLPEEGLKFMVYLQKENIIDESGMPKERFSAEFPKEGPSILRIQQVVRGDSAAYFCASSPSQDRGDTQYFGPGTRLTVL.

This clonotype occurred many times. The rearrangement joins TRBV7-2 to TRBJ1-1, with D possibly TRBD1 on 5 matching bases. The germline gives CDR1 SGHTA, CDR2 FQGNSA. The CDR3 runs 14 residues. Trimming removed 2 bases from V and 4 bases from J, with 11 bases in between. Here the CDR3 DNA reads TGTGCCAGCAGCTTATTTCAGGGACGCACTGAAGCTTTCTTT. Translated: CASSLFQGRTEAFF.

This clonotype was detected ten times or more. The gene calls are TRBV20-1 and TRBJ1-5; D possibly corresponds to TRBD1 (5 bases). The germline V and J ends were trimmed by 6 bases and 1 base, with 19 bases remaining between them. CDR3 length: 16 amino acids. Germline V CDR1 and CDR2: DFQATT, SNEGSKA (reference sequence). This chain's CDR3 is CSALIKGRKSNQPQHF. The CDR3 DNA is TGCAGTGCACTTATAAAGGGACGGAAAAGCAATCAGCCCCAGCATTTT.

The chain uses TRBV5-1 and TRBJ1-1; D gene ambiguous. Trimming took off 1 base at V and 1 base at J, with 8 bases between the two ends. The CDR3 is 14 amino acids. The germline V gene encodes CDR1 SGHRS and CDR2 YFSETQ. The CDR3 coding sequence is TGCGCCAGCAGCTTGTCCGCAGGGAACACTGAAGCTTTCTTT. Its translation is CASSLSAGNTEAFF.

The chain combines TRBV10-3 with TRBJ1-2; TRBD1 aligns across 7 bases. The CDR3 is made up of 14 amino acids. V trimming: 5 bases; J trimming: 0 bases; junction bases outside the gene matches: 3. Germline loops: CDR1 ENHRY, CDR2 SYGVKD. The CDR3 here is CAISQDRPNYGYTF. The CDR3 bases are TGTGCCATCAGTCAGGACAGGCCTAACTATGGCTACACCTTC.

There are many counts of this clonotype. The CDR3 nucleotides read TGCGCCAGCGGGGGAACAGTGACCCTCTACTACAATGAGCAGTTCTTC. Amino acid sequence: CASGGTVTLYYNEQFF. The chain uses TRBV5-1 and TRBJ2-1; D tentatively reads TRBD1 or TRBD2 (5 bases each). Germline CDR1 SGHRS, CDR2 YFSETQ. V shed 7 bases and J shed 3 bases, with 20 bases lying between them. CDR3 length: 16 amino acids.

This clonotype has a count of ten or more. V usage is TRBV12-3 or TRBV12-4 and J usage is TRBJ2-5; 7 nucleotides line up with TRBD1. Unmatched junction bases numbered 8, after V lost 5 bases and J lost 2 bases. This CDR3 contains 15 residues. This CDR3 reads CASSTGRRGQETQYF. The CDR3 DNA reads as TGTGCCAGCAGTACGGGACGCAGGGGGCAAGAGACCCAGTACTTC.

This clonotype has ten or more counts. V is TRBV5-5 and J is TRBJ2-5; tentatively, D is TRBD2 (5 bases). The CDR3 is 13 residues long. Germline CDR1 SGHKS, CDR2 YYEKEE (reference sequence). Deletions cut 5 bases from V and 3 bases from J, with 11 bases between. CDR3 residues: CASRPTSKETQYF. The CDR3 nucleotides are TGTGCCAGCAGACCAACTAGTAAAGAGACCCAGTACTTC.

At least ten counts were recorded for this clonotype. The gene calls are TRBV6-4 and TRBJ2-3; 8 bases align to TRBD2. The length of the CDR3 is 14 residues. With 3 bases clipped from V and 2 bases from J, the junction kept 1 base outside the gene matches. Germline V gene sequence: CDR1 MRHNA, CDR2 SNTAGT. CDR3 nucleotides: TGTGCCAGCAGTGAGCGGGGGGCCACAGATACGCAGTATTTT. Encoded protein: CASSERGATDTQYF.

To note about this clonotype: A much more abundant neighbour one base away suggests this may be a read error. The chain uses TRBV7-8 and TRBJ2-7; the D call may be TRBD1 or TRBD2 (5 bases each). CDR3 length: 14 residues. CDR1 and CDR2 from the germline V gene are SGHVS and FQNEAQ. Deletions cut 2 bases from V and 5 bases from J, with 13 bases between. Here the CDR3 DNA reads TGTGCCAGCAGCTTACGGGACGATTCCCACGAGCAGTACTTC. Residues: CASSLRDDSHEQYF.